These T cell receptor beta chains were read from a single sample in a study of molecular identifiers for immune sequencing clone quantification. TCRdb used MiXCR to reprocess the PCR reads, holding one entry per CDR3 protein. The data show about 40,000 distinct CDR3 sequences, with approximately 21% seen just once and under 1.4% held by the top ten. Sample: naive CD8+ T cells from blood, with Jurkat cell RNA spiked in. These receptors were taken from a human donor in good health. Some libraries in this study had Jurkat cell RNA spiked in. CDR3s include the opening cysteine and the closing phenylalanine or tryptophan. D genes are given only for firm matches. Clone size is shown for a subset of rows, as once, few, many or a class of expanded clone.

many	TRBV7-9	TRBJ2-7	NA	CASSLGPGEQYF	TGTGCCAGCAGCTTGGGGCCAGGGGAGCAGTACTTC
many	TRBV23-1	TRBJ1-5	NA	CASSQSRRQSNQPQHF	TGCGCCAGCAGTCAATCGAGGAGACAGAGCAATCAGCCCCAGCATTTT
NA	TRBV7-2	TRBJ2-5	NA	CASSLVPVQETQYF	TGTGCCAGCAGCTTAGTCCCGGTCCAAGAGACCCAGTACTTC
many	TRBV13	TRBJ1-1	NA	CASSAPPGTEAFF	TGTGCCAGCAGCGCCCCCCCCGGGACGGAAGCTTTCTTT
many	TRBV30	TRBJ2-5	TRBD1	CAWSPTGGAETQYF	TGTGCCTGGAGCCCCACAGGGGGCGCGGAGACCCAGTACTTC
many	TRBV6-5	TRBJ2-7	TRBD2	CASSGSGRAHEQYF	TGTGCCAGCAGTGGTAGCGGGAGGGCCCACGAGCAGTACTTC
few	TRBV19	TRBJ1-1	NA	CASSTGTTEAFF	TGTGCCAGTAGTACCGGGACCACTGAAGCTTTCTTT
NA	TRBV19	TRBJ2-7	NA	CASSFGESYEQYF	TGTGCCAGTAGTTTCGGAGAATCCTACGAGCAGTACTTC
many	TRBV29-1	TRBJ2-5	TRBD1	CSSRDRGMGHQETQYF	TGCAGCTCCCGGGACAGGGGAATGGGACACCAAGAGACCCAGTACTTC
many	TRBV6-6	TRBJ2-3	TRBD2	CASSYLAGGRDTQYF	TGTGCCAGCAGTTACTTAGCGGGGGGGCGCGATACGCAGTATTTT
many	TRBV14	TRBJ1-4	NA	CASSQGQSTNEKLFF	TGTGCCAGCAGCCAAGGACAGTCAACTAATGAAAAACTGTTTTTT
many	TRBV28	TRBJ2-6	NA	CASSLRGLSGANVLTF	TGTGCCAGCAGCTTGAGGGGACTCTCTGGGGCCAACGTCCTGACTTTC
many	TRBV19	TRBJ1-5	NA	CASTVWGAEPQHF	TGTGCCAGCACCGTATGGGGGGCCGAGCCCCAGCATTTT
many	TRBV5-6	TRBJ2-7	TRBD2	CASSWGGGEQYF	TGTGCCAGCAGCTGGGGGGGTGGCGAGCAGTACTTC
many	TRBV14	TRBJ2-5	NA	CASSRRDSSGTQYF	TGTGCCAGCAGCCGCCGGGACTCATCTGGGACCCAGTACTTC
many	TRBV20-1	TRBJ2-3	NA	CSAPPQGLSDTQYF	TGCAGTGCTCCACCCCAGGGGTTGTCAGATACGCAGTATTTT
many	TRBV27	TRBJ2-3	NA	CASSLDIGGSTDTQYF	TGTGCCAGCAGTTTAGATATAGGCGGTAGCACAGATACGCAGTATTTT
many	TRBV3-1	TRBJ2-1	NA	CASSQDSNEQFF	TGTGCCAGCAGCCAAGATTCCAATGAGCAGTTCTTC
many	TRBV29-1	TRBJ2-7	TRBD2	CSVVAGVRSYEQYF	TGCAGCGTTGTTGCGGGGGTCCGCTCCTACGAGCAGTACTTC
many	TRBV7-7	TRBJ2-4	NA	CASSLYGGGRGLAKNIQYF	TGTGCCAGCAGCTTATATGGGGGTGGTAGGGGTCTAGCCAAAAACATTCAGTACTTC
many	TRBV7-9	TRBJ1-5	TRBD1	CASSPWTGDQPQHF	TGTGCCAGCAGCCCCTGGACAGGGGATCAGCCCCAGCATTTT
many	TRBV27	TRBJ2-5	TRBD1	CASSPGTGGLSVETQYF	TGTGCCAGCAGTCCCGGGACAGGGGGCCTTTCAGTAGAGACCCAGTACTTC
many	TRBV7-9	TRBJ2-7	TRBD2	CATDLAGEGEQYF	TGTGCCACAGACCTAGCGGGAGAGGGCGAGCAGTACTTC
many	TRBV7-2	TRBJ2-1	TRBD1	CASSLGQGAPEQFF	TGTGCCAGCAGCTTAGGGCAGGGGGCGCCTGAGCAGTTCTTC
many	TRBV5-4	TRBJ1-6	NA	CASSNPDLSYNSPLHF	TGTGCCAGCAGCAATCCAGATCTATCTTATAATTCACCCCTCCACTTT
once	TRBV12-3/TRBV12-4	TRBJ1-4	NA	CASSSEGVGDELFF	TGTGCCAGCAGTTCAGAGGGGGTCGGGGATGAACTGTTTTTT
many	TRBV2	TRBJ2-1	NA	CASSDSSNHEQFF	TGTGCCAGCAGTGATTCTTCGAATCATGAGCAGTTCTTC
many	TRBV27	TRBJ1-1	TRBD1	CASSSGGTEAFF	TGTGCCAGCAGTTCAGGGGGCACTGAAGCTTTCTTT
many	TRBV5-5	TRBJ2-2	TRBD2	CASNHILAATGELFF	TGTGCCAGCAACCATATACTAGCGGCAACCGGGGAGCTGTTTTTT
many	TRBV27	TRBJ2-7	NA	CASSVGPSYEQYF	TGTGCCAGCAGTGTGGGGCCCTCCTACGAGCAGTACTTC
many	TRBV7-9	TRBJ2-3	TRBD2	CASSPAGGHYTDTQYF	TGTGCCAGCAGCCCGGCGGGGGGACACTACACAGATACGCAGTATTTT
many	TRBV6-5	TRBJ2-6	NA	CASRAGSGANVLTF	TGTGCCAGCAGGGCAGGATCTGGGGCCAACGTCCTGACTTTC
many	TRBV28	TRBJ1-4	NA	CASSPGIDNNEKLFF	TGTGCCAGCAGCCCTGGGATCGACAATAATGAAAAACTGTTTTTT
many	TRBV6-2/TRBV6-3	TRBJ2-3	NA	CASQDRFGGEDTQYF	TGTGCCAGCCAAGACAGGTTTGGGGGGGAAGATACGCAGTATTTT
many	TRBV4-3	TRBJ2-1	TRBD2	CASSTRLAGVYNEQFF	TGCGCCAGCAGCACGAGACTAGCGGGAGTATACAATGAGCAGTTCTTC
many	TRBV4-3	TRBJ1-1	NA	CASSHGWENTEAFF	TGCGCCAGCAGCCACGGATGGGAGAACACTGAAGCTTTCTTT
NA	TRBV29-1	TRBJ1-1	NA	CSAVDQNTEAFF	TGCAGCGCCGTGGACCAGAACACTGAAGCTTTCTTT
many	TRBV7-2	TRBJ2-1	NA	CASSFSDEQFF	TGTGCCAGCAGCTTCAGCGATGAGCAGTTCTTC
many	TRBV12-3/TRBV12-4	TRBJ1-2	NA	CASSFNPGQRLSSNYGYTF	TGTGCCAGCAGTTTCAATCCGGGACAAAGATTATCGTCTAACTATGGCTACACCTTC
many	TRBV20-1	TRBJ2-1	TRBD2	CSARGLAGGGEQFF	TGCAGTGCTAGGGGACTAGCGGGGGGCGGTGAGCAGTTCTTC
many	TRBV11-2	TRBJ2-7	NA	CASSPGTVSYEQYF	TGTGCCAGCAGCCCCGGGACGGTCTCCTACGAGCAGTACTTC
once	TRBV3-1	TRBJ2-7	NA	CANSQDPLYEQYF	TGTGCCAACAGCCAAGATCCCCTCTACGAGCAGTACTTC
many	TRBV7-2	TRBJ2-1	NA	CASSRWGASYNEQFF	TGTGCCAGCAGCCGTTGGGGGGCCTCCTACAATGAGCAGTTCTTC
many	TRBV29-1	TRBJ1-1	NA	CSAEVPGWATEAFF	TGCAGCGCTGAGGTACCAGGATGGGCGACTGAAGCTTTCTTT
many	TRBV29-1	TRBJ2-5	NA	CSVARGAETQYF	TGCAGCGTTGCCCGGGGTGCAGAGACCCAGTACTTC
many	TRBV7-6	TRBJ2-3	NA	CASSLQGWTDTQYF	TGTGCCAGCAGCTTACAGGGATGGACAGATACGCAGTATTTT
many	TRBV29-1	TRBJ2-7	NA	CSVEDDGGGYEQYF	TGCAGCGTTGAAGATGACGGCGGCGGGTACGAGCAGTACTTC
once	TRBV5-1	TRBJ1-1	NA	CASGLAGNTEAFF	TGCGCCAGCGGCTTGGCCGGGAACACTGAAGCTTTCTTT
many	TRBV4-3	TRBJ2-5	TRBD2	CASSQDRSSGGDGETQYF	TGCGCCAGCAGCCAAGATAGGTCTAGCGGGGGGGATGGAGAGACCCAGTACTTC
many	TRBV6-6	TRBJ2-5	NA	CASSYTSGGWLETQYF	TGTGCCAGCAGTTACACGTCAGGAGGATGGTTAGAGACCCAGTACTTC
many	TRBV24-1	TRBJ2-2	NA	CAAQRDSGELFF	TGTGCCGCCCAGAGGGATTCCGGGGAGCTGTTTTTT